Listed below are T cell receptor beta chains from one sample, sequenced in a study of CD8 T cells in Susac syndrome. One entry per CDR3 protein, called by TCRdb with MiXCR from the immunoSEQ multiplex PCR reads. The table shows 190,000 or so distinct CDR3 sequences, with 95% occurring only once. The sequencing input was CD4+ T cells from PBMCs. These receptors came from a human donor with multiple sclerosis. Both conserved end residues are part of each CDR3. The order of the fields is D gene, J gene, V gene, clone size, CDR3 DNA, CDR3 protein. The D gene is left open where the match is weak. The size of a clone is reported for some rows only, either as once, few or many, or as a class for expanded clones.

. | TRBJ2-7 | TRBV9 | . | TGTGCCAGCAGCACGAAACCCGGTGAAGAGCAGTACTTC | CASSTKPGEEQYF
. | TRBJ2-7 | TRBV20-1 | . | TGCAGTGCGGGTCGAGGGATGGACGAGCAGTACTTC | CSAGRGMDEQYF
. | TRBJ1-6 | TRBV19 | . | TGTGCCAGTAGTATAGCCCTTATGAATTCACCCCTCCACTTT | CASSIALMNSPLHF
. | TRBJ2-1 | TRBV5-1 | . | TGCGCCAGCAGCCCCGGGACTTCCCGAGAGCAGTTCTTC | CASSPGTSREQFF
TRBD1 | TRBJ1-1 | TRBV15 | . | TGTGCCACCAGCAGAGAACAGGGGGGGAGCACTGAAGCTTTCTTT | CATSREQGGSTEAFF
. | TRBJ1-1 | TRBV20-1 | . | TGCAGTGCTAGGGTCGACCCGAACACTGAAGCTTTCTTT | CSARVDPNTEAFF
TRBD1 | TRBJ2-1 | TRBV5-1 | . | TGCGCCAGCAGGAGACAGGGATTGGGCAATGAGCAGTTCTTC | CASRRQGLGNEQFF
TRBD1 | TRBJ1-5 | TRBV19 | once | TGTGCCAGTAGCGGACAGGGCGGTCAGCCCCAGCATTTT | CASSGQGGQPQHF
TRBD1 | TRBJ1-2 | TRBV9 | once | TGTGCCAGCAGAGGACAGGGCTATGGCTACACCTTC | CASRGQGYGYTF
TRBD2 | TRBJ2-3 | TRBV27 | . | TGTGCCAGCAGTTTATATAGCGGGGGGGGCACAGATACGCAGTATTTT | CASSLYSGGGTDTQYF
TRBD2 | TRBJ2-3 | TRBV27 | once | TGTGCCAGCAGTTCCAGGACTAGCGGGACTAGCACAGATACGCAGTATTTT | CASSSRTSGTSTDTQYF
. | TRBJ1-4 | TRBV9 | . | TGTGCCAGCAGCGTAGAACATGGCGAAAAACTGTTTTTT | CASSVEHGEKLFF
TRBD1 | TRBJ2-5 | TRBV29-1 | . | TGCAGCGTTAGAGCGACAGGGGAAGAGACCCAGTACTTC | CSVRATGEETQYF
. | TRBJ1-1 | TRBV20-1 | . | TGCAGTGCTAGGTCCGCGAACACTGAAGCTTTCTTT | CSARSANTEAFF
. | TRBJ1-2 | TRBV11-2 | . | TGTGCCAGCAGCTTAGGAATCTATGGCTACACCTTC | CASSLGIYGYTF
. | TRBJ2-2 | TRBV29-1 | . | TGCAGCGTTGAATCTAGGGACTACACCGGGGAGCTGTTTTTT | CSVESRDYTGELFF
. | TRBJ2-5 | TRBV18 | . | TGTGCCAGCTCACCACCCATTAGTTCGGAGACCCAGTACTTC | CASSPPISSETQYF
TRBD2 | TRBJ2-1 | TRBV4-2 | . | TGTGCCAGCAGCCAAGGGGTTCAGGGACTAGCGGGGGGGGATGAGCAGTTCTTC | CASSQGVQGLAGGDEQFF
. | TRBJ2-1 | TRBV9 | few | TGTGCCAGCAGCGTAGTAGTCCGGGGTGAGCAGTTCTTC | CASSVVVRGEQFF
. | TRBJ2-5 | TRBV7-2 | once | TGTGCCAGCAGCCTGGACGGCCCAGGGACCCAGTACTTC | CASSLDGPGTQYF
. | TRBJ1-2 | TRBV29-1 | few | TGCAGCGTTGCTCGGACAGTAGCTAACTATGGCTACACCTTC | CSVARTVANYGYTF
. | TRBJ1-5 | TRBV30 | once | TGTGCCTGGAGTGTGAATTCCGACCAGCCCCAGCATTTT | CAWSVNSDQPQHF
. | TRBJ2-5 | TRBV3-1 | . | TGTGCCAGCAGCCAAGAAGGTCTAGCCGGAGGGACCCAGTACTTC | CASSQEGLAGGTQYF
. | TRBJ2-3 | TRBV20-1 | . | TGCAGTGCTAGAGTCTTTCAGAGCACAGATACGCAGTATTTT | CSARVFQSTDTQYF
TRBD1 | TRBJ2-5 | TRBV5-4 | . | TGTGCCAGCAGACCGGACCCCGGGACAGGGGTAGAGACCCAGTACTTC | CASRPDPGTGVETQYF
TRBD2 | TRBJ2-1 | TRBV6-2/TRBV6-3 | . | TGTGCCAGCAGTTACGAGGGGAGGGGGCAGTTCTTC | CASSYEGRGQFF
. | TRBJ1-5 | TRBV29-1 | . | TGCAGCGTTGTCCAGGGAGAGAGGCAGCCCCAGCATTTT | CSVVQGERQPQHF
. | TRBJ1-3 | TRBV20-1 | . | TGCAGTGCTAAATGGGGACACTCTGGAAACACCATATATTTT | CSAKWGHSGNTIYF
. | TRBJ2-5 | TRBV2 | . | TGTGCCAGCAGCGGTTCAACGGGGGAGACCCAGTACTTC | CASSGSTGETQYF
. | TRBJ2-7 | TRBV15 | . | TGTGCCACCAGCAGAGATGGAGGTCCCTACGAGCAGTACTTC | CATSRDGGPYEQYF
TRBD1 | TRBJ2-5 | TRBV6-1 | . | TGTGCCAGCAGTCCCGGACAGGGCATCCAAGAGACCCAGTACTTC | CASSPGQGIQETQYF
. | TRBJ1-1 | TRBV15 | . | TGTGCCACCAGCAGAGATGGGTCGGGCAGAATCAACACTGAAGCTTTCTTT | CATSRDGSGRINTEAFF
. | TRBJ2-6 | TRBV3-1 | . | TGTGCCAGCACCCTCACCGGGGCAGGCGTCTCCGGGGCCAACGTCCTGACTTTC | CASTLTGAGVSGANVLTF
. | TRBJ2-2 | TRBV24-1 | . | TGTGCCACCAGTGATTGGTGGGGTGGGGAGCTGTTTTTT | CATSDWWGGELFF
. | TRBJ1-3 | TRBV29-1 | . | TGCAGCGCCCAACCGCAAGACAGAGGAGGAAACACCATATATTTT | CSAQPQDRGGNTIYF
TRBD2 | TRBJ2-1 | TRBV29-1 | once | TGCAGCGTTGAAGAGGTGGTAGCGGGGGGTGAGCAGTTCTTC | CSVEEVVAGGEQFF
. | TRBJ1-5 | TRBV29-1 | . | TGCAGCGTACTCGTGTCAGGGGCAGAAAGCAATCAGCCCCAGCATTTT | CSVLVSGAESNQPQHF
TRBD2 | TRBJ2-3 | TRBV7-3 | . | TGTGCCAGCAGCTTATCCCGCGGGGGGGCGACAGATACGCAGTATTTT | CASSLSRGGATDTQYF
. | TRBJ1-5 | TRBV30 | once | TGTGCCTGGAGTGTGGGACACGGGGACCAGCCCCAGCATTTT | CAWSVGHGDQPQHF
TRBD1 | TRBJ1-6 | TRBV3-1 | . | TGTGCCAGCAGCCATGACGGACAGGGCACTTCACCCCTCCACTTT | CASSHDGQGTSPLHF
TRBD2 | TRBJ2-3 | TRBV24-1 | . | TGTGCCACCGCGTCTAGCGGGAACCTGCCAGATACGCAGTATTTT | CATASSGNLPDTQYF
. | TRBJ2-2 | TRBV27 | . | TGTGCCAGCAGTTTCAGCCTTAACACCGGGGAGCTGTTTTTT | CASSFSLNTGELFF
. | TRBJ2-3 | TRBV24-1 | . | TGTGCCACCAGTGGGGTTCTGGGGGATACGCAGTATTTT | CATSGVLGDTQYF